The present TCR beta chain was sequenced within a study of identical twins. MiXCR, run by TCRdb on the 5' RACE reads, gives a single entry per CDR3 protein. The repertoire has approximately 890,000 distinct CDR3 sequences, 10% to 15% of them found once; the top ten carry 1.5% to 2%. General observations from the study: Partly confounded zero-insertion analyses could result from invariant MAIT and iNKT cells. Cross-sectional statistics underpinned the conclusions; the same donors were not followed.

V lost 5 bases and J lost 5; bases outside the gene matches: 7. The CDR3 consists of 14 residues. This clonotype was seen a few times. What it binds is not known. These sequences were also reported in another study, on yellow fever vaccine responses in identical twins.

This chain connects TRBV12-3 or TRBV12-4 to TRBJ2-7, with 9 bases aligning to TRBD2. Sequenced input: PBMCs. The sequence was obtained from a woman aged 18-29 years in good health. For the CDR3, the DNA is TGTGCCAGCAGTCCGTTAGCGGGAGTCAACGAGCAGTACTTC. It is translated as CASSPLAGVNEQYF.